This TCR beta chain was identified in a study of cytomegalovirus exposure and HLA in healthy donors. As to this clone: Its antigen is not known.

Study outcomes and limitations: CMV antigen specificity of a few CMV-associated chains was confirmed in vitro. The Asian-associated ancestry cluster reportedly had fewer N-insertions than the roughly 670-donor mean in a later analysis. Highly shared sequence variants in one cluster were likely a sequencing artifact.

With 60 Vbeta and 13 Jbeta primers, the PCR was carried out. The protocol was immunoSEQ multiplex PCR, while the TCRdb copy is restricted to in-frame clones and leaves out a portion. Of fewer than 200,000 clones in the sample, roughly four fifths are singletons; the top ten hold approximately 1.4%. The sequence came from a man in his sixties in good health and CMV-seronegative. Sequencing used PBMCs.

The DNA for the CDR3 is TGTGCCAGCAGTGAGGGAGGGGGTAGGGTCTACGAGCAGTACTTC. As protein: CASSEGGGRVYEQYF. This sequence joins TRBV2 and TRBJ2-7; D may be TRBD2 (7 bases). The CDR3 is 15 amino acids. The V end was cut by 3 bases, the J end by 3 bases, with 15 bases between. CDR1 is SNHLY and CDR2 is FYNNEI in the germline V gene.